The 25 T cell receptor beta chains given below trace back to one sample, sequenced in a study of T cells in Graves' hyperthyroidism and ophthalmopathy. Researchers took RNA transcripts and amplified the TCR beta CDR3 regions from them. First-round RT-PCR targeting the TCR CDR3 was performed with the HTBI primer set. MiXCR, applied by TCRdb to the multiplex PCR reads, yields one record per CDR3 protein. Here the sample spans approximately 300,000 distinct CDR3 sequences, approximately 17% being singletons. Sequencing was carried out using blood. The source is a woman aged 55-75 years with Graves' ophthalmopathy.

This clonotype was found a few times. V and J are TRBV29-1 and TRBJ1-1, with 8 bases aligning to TRBD1. This CDR3 is 14 amino acids long. Germline CDR1 and CDR2: SQVTM and ANQGSEA. CDR3 region: CSSDRQGKGTEAFF. CDR3 nucleotide sequence: TGCAGTTCCGACCGACAGGGGAAAGGCACTGAAGCTTTCTTT.

This clonotype has more than one count but fewer than ten. The chain links TRBV6-1 to TRBJ1-1, with D perhaps TRBD1 (6 bases). CDR3 length equals 13 residues. Germline CDR1 reads MNHNS; CDR2 reads SASEGT. Trimming pared 5 bases from V and 4 bases from J, leaving 11 bases between. CDR3 in amino acids: CASSSWGATEAFF. In DNA, the CDR3 is TGTGCCAGCAGTTCCTGGGGGGCCACTGAAGCTTTCTTT.

This chain connects TRBV28 to TRBJ1-1, with TRBD1 matching over 7 bases. CDR3 length: 14 residues. Germline assignment: CDR1 MDHEN and CDR2 SYDVKM. The J segment lost 5 bases and the V segment lost 5 bases, leaving 8 bases of the junction unmatched. Here the CDR3 DNA reads TGTGCCAGCAGTCCCTCCAGGGGGTTAACTGAAGCTTTCTTT. Translation gives CASSPSRGLTEAFF. The whole variable domain, remainder taken from reference TRBV28 and TRBJ1-1, is DVKVTQSSRYLVKRTGEKVFLECVQDMDHENMFWYRQDPGLGLRLIYFSYDVKMKEKGDIPEGYSVSREKKERFSLILESASTNQTSMYLCASSPSRGLTEAFFGQGTRLTVV.

This clonotype was seen repeatedly, ten times or more. This rearrangement joins TRBV6-5 to TRBJ2-3; 8 bases match TRBD2. J was trimmed by 3 bases and V by 7 bases; bases with no gene match: 6. The V gene's germline CDR1 is MNHEY and CDR2 SVGAGI. CDR3 length equals 14 residues. This CDR3 reads CASKPGGPTDTQYF. The CDR3 bases are TGTGCCAGCAAACCGGGAGGGCCGACAGATACGCAGTATTTT.

There are many counts of this clonotype. The chain joins TRBV12-3 or TRBV12-4 to TRBJ1-5; 7 bases line up with TRBD1. Trimming took 4 bases from V and 4 from J; bases not matched to a gene: 4. This CDR3 is 14 amino acids long. The DNA of the CDR3 is TGTGCCAGCAGTTGGACAGGCGGGAATCAGCCCCAGCATTTT. Its protein product is CASSWTGGNQPQHF.

The chain carries TRBV25-1 and TRBJ2-2, with 9 bases fitting TRBD1. The CDR3 is 17 amino acids. Per germline, CDR1 MGHDK and CDR2 SYGVNS. V dropped 4 bases and J dropped 3; count of bases not matched to a gene: 9. As DNA, the CDR3 is TGTGCCAGCAGTGCCAAACCGGGACAGGGTTACACCGGGGAGCTGTTTTTT. Amino acids: CASSAKPGQGYTGELFF.

This clonotype came up many times. This chain joins TRBV28 and TRBJ1-2, with TRBD1 as a possible D gene (5 bases). The CDR3 spans 11 residues. Germline V gene sequence: CDR1 MDHEN, CDR2 SYDVKM. The ends were cut back, 10 bases at V and 5 bases at J, with 11 bases in the middle. The CDR3 nucleotides are TGTGCCACAACGACAGAATATGGCTACACCTTC. Its protein is CATTTEYGYTF.

This clonotype was recorded at least ten times. The rearrangement links TRBV7-2 to TRBJ1-5; unclear D gene. CDR3 length equals 15 residues. Germline CDR1 reads SGHTA; CDR2 reads FQGNSA. Trimming stripped 5 bases from V and 3 bases from J, with 14 bases between. The CDR3 protein is CASSPWATSNQPQHF. The DNA for the CDR3 is TGTGCCAGCAGCCCATGGGCCACTTCCAATCAGCCCCAGCATTTT.

The table lists this clonotype with many counts. The CDR3 DNA follows: TGCAGTACGCTCAGGGTTCGGGGGACCCAGTACTTC. The encoded protein is CSTLRVRGTQYF. V and J are TRBV20-1 and TRBJ2-5; D possibly matches TRBD1 or TRBD2 (5 bases each). With 8 bases removed from V and 7 bases from J, the gap between germline ends came to 17 bases. This CDR3 region has 12 residues. The germline CDR1 and CDR2 sequences are DFQATT and SNEGSKA (reference sequence).

In this sample, this clonotype turned up many times. The rearrangement joins TRBV20-1 to TRBJ2-3; D is perhaps TRBD2 (6 bases). The CDR3 runs to 12 residues. The germline V gene encodes CDR1 DFQATT and CDR2 SNEGSKA (reference sequence). Trimming left V 5 bases short and J 2 bases short, with 8 bases between. DNA of the CDR3: TGCAGTGCTGGGCGGGACACAGATACGCAGTATTTT. Amino acids: CSAGRDTDTQYF.

This clonotype has at least ten counts. This chain links TRBV20-1 with TRBJ1-5; 11 bases match TRBD1. Trimming at V came to 1 base and at J to 6 bases, leaving 5 bases not matched to a gene. The CDR3 runs to 15 residues. The germline gives CDR1 DFQATT, CDR2 SNEGSKA (reference sequence). CDR3 region: CSARGGTGGTQPQHF. CDR3 coding DNA: TGCAGTGCTAGAGGGGGGACAGGGGGTACTCAGCCCCAGCATTTT.

This clonotype was counted ten times or more. The chain joins TRBV28 to TRBJ2-7; D perhaps matches TRBD2 (6 bases). The germline V gene encodes CDR1 MDHEN and CDR2 SYDVKM. There are 14 residues in the CDR3. V was pared by 1 base and J by 4 bases, with 11 bases between. The CDR3 loop is CASSLSGTFYEQYF. CDR3 nucleotides: TGTGCCAGCAGTTTATCCGGGACTTTTTACGAGCAGTACTTC.

V usage is TRBV9 and J usage is TRBJ1-5, with D possibly being TRBD1 (6 bases). Germline-derived CDR1 and CDR2 are SGDLS and YYNGEE. V lost 2 bases to trimming and J lost 6 bases, with 12 bases between them. The CDR3 totals 14 residues. CDR3 nucleotide sequence: TGTGCCAGCAGCGTTGGAACAGGGTTTCAGCCCCAGCATTTT. Residues: CASSVGTGFQPQHF.

This clonotype was seen at least ten times. The V call is TRBV6-1, the J call TRBJ1-4; D gene ambiguous. The germline V and J ends were trimmed by 3 bases and 4 bases, with 15 bases remaining between them. The germline V gene encodes CDR1 MNHNS and CDR2 SASEGT. The CDR3 covers 16 residues. The CDR3 region is CASSDRRSLFNEKLFF. CDR3 nucleotides: TGTGCCAGCAGTGATCGACGGAGCCTATTTAATGAAAAACTGTTTTTT.

The chain joins TRBV6-2 or TRBV6-3 to TRBJ2-7; D unclear. Germline loops: CDR1 MNHEY, CDR2 SVGEGT. Trimming stripped 4 bases from V and 0 bases from J, with 7 bases between. The CDR3 spans 13 residues. The CDR3: CASSSPHSYEQYF. CDR3 nucleotides: TGTGCCAGCAGTTCTCCTCACTCCTACGAGCAGTACTTC.

This clonotype has a count of ten or more. The chain links TRBV7-2 to TRBJ2-4, with TRBD2 identical over 9 bases. Germline V gene data show CDR1 as SGHTA and CDR2 as FQGNSA. Losses at the gene ends were 4 bases for V and 9 bases for J; bases not matched to a gene: 10. The CDR3 covers 15 residues. In DNA, the CDR3 is TGTGCCAGCAGCTCTTTAGCGGGGGAGTTGAGCATTCAGTACTTC. Its protein is CASSSLAGELSIQYF.

This clonotype was observed a few times. The J gene is TRBJ2-1, the V gene TRBV29-1; D gene unclear. CDR1 and CDR2 from the germline V gene are SQVTM and ANQGSEA. V lost 3 bases and J lost 0, with 9 bases in between. The CDR3 contains 14 residues. The CDR3 nucleotides read TGCAGCGTTGAGGCGGAGAGCTCCTACAATGAGCAGTTCTTC. Its translation is CSVEAESSYNEQFF.

The table lists this clonotype with many counts. The chain joins TRBV18 to TRBJ2-3, with D unclear. CDR1 KGHSH and CDR2 LQKENI come from the germline V gene. The V and J ends lost 3 bases and 0 bases respectively, with 10 bases between them. This CDR3 comprises 15 residues. This CDR3 is CASSPPAYSTDTQYF. CDR3 nucleotides: TGTGCCAGCTCACCCCCAGCTTATAGCACAGATACGCAGTATTTT.

This clonotype was detected a few times. At one end, the junction sequence differs from germline, possibly due to a read error. The chain combines TRBV7-3 with TRBJ2-5; a weak D match, TRBD1 (5 bases). From germline, CDR1 is SGHTA and CDR2 FQGTGA. This CDR3 is 15 amino acids long. The CDR3 protein is CASSQSQGVGETQYF. The CDR3 nucleotides read TGCGCCAGCAGCCAAAGTCAAGGGGTAGGGGAGACCCAGTACTTC.

There are a few counts of this clonotype. The CDR3 reads CASSGLLAPGWAGELFF. CDR3 nucleotides: TGTGCCAGTAGTGGATTACTAGCCCCCGGTTGGGCCGGGGAGCTGTTTTTT. The chain couples TRBV19 to TRBJ2-2; TRBD2 is a possible D gene (6 bases). V was clipped by 5 bases and J by 6 bases, with 22 bases between them. The CDR3 has 17 amino acids. Germline lookup yields CDR1 LNHDA and CDR2 SQIVND (reference sequence).

This clonotype was detected many times. The chain carries TRBV2 and TRBJ2-5, with unresolved D. This CDR3 has 14 residues. The germline V gene encodes CDR1 SNHLY and CDR2 FYNNEI. Trimming stripped 5 bases from V and 2 bases from J, with 12 bases between. CDR3 DNA sequence: TGTGCCAGCAGTTTTTGGACGTCGCAAGAGACCCAGTACTTC. This translates into CASSFWTSQETQYF.

This clonotype was detected ten times or more. The chain carries TRBV7-2 and TRBJ1-1; the D gene is possibly TRBD1 (6 bases). Germline CDR1 reads SGHTA; CDR2 reads FQGNSA. The V end was cut by 6 bases, the J end by 4 bases, with 18 bases between. The CDR3 runs to 15 residues. The CDR3 nucleotides read TGTGCCAGCAGGTTGGCCGACAGGTCTGGCACTGAAGCTTTCTTT. It encodes CASRLADRSGTEAFF.

This clonotype was found many times. The chain recombines TRBV18 with TRBJ1-4; TRBD1 aligns across 7 bases. The germline V gene has CDR1 KGHSH and CDR2 LQKENI. The CDR3 is made up of 16 amino acids. V lost 3 bases and J lost 4; bases outside the gene matches: 8. The CDR3 loop reads CASSPGGGQHNEKLFF. Here the CDR3 DNA reads TGTGCCAGCTCACCTGGCGGGGGACAGCATAATGAAAAACTGTTTTTT.

This clonotype showed up many times. The chain recombines TRBV6-2 or TRBV6-3 with TRBJ2-7; 9 bases are shared with TRBD1. The CDR3 length is 16 residues. Germline CDR1 and CDR2: MNHEY and SVGEGT. V shed 4 bases, J shed 3 bases, and the junction held 10 bases outside the gene matches. The CDR3 DNA follows: TGTGCCAGCAGTTCGGAGCGGACAGGGGACGGCTACGAGCAGTACTTC. It encodes CASSSERTGDGYEQYF.

This clonotype was recorded many times. J is TRBJ2-1 and V is TRBV27; 11 positions agree with TRBD2. The germline V gene encodes CDR1 MNHEY and CDR2 SMNVEV (reference sequence). After removal of 7 bases from V and 3 bases from J, the junction contained 5 bases not matched to a gene. The CDR3 sequence is 15 residues long. The CDR3 sequence: CASTPGTSGYNEQFF. The CDR3 nucleotides are TGTGCCAGCACCCCCGGGACTAGCGGCTACAATGAGCAGTTCTTC.